The rows below give T cell receptor beta chains drawn from one sample of a study of CD8+ T cells in alopecia areata. TCRdb's copy holds only in-frame clones and misses some; the assay was immunoSEQ multiplex PCR. The data contain approximately 99,000 clones, approximately 50% of them singletons. The material sequenced was NKG2D-low CD8+ T cells sorted from blood. All receptors derive from a human donor with alopecia areata. CDR3s include the opening cysteine and the closing phenylalanine or tryptophan. The order of the fields is D gene, V gene, clone size, J gene, CDR3 DNA, CDR3 protein. D genes are given only for firm matches. Clone size is not always given. Where it is, it says once, few, many or a class for expanded clones.

D: TRBD2
V: TRBV9
size: -
J: TRBJ2-7
DNA: TGTGCCAGCAGCGAGGGGACTAGGGGCTACGAGCAGTACTTC
CDR3: CASSEGTRGYEQYF

D: -
V: TRBV27
size: -
J: TRBJ2-3
DNA: TGTGCCAGCAGTAACAACAAATTGACTGCCACAGATACGCAGTATTTT
CDR3: CASSNNKLTATDTQYF

D: -
V: TRBV2
size: -
J: TRBJ2-5
DNA: TGTGCCAGCAGTGAAGTTTCTTGGCCCCAAGAGACCCAGTACTTC
CDR3: CASSEVSWPQETQYF

D: TRBD2
V: TRBV2
size: few
J: TRBJ2-1
DNA: TGTGCCAGCGGGACTACAAACAACAATGAGCAGTTCTTC
CDR3: CASGTTNNNEQFF

D: -
V: TRBV7-9
size: -
J: TRBJ1-2
DNA: TGTGCCAGCAGCCCGACAGGCCAGGATGGCTACACCTTC
CDR3: CASSPTGQDGYTF

D: -
V: TRBV27
size: few
J: TRBJ1-1
DNA: TGTGCCAGCAGTTCGACGAACACTGAAGCTTTCTTT
CDR3: CASSSTNTEAFF

D: TRBD2
V: TRBV6-4
size: -
J: TRBJ2-3
DNA: TGTGCCAGCAGTCATAGCGGGAGTTCAGGAGATACGCAGTATTTT
CDR3: CASSHSGSSGDTQYF

D: -
V: TRBV27
size: few
J: TRBJ2-1
DNA: TGTGCCAGCAGTTTGGGGAACTTGGACACCGCAATTGAGCAGTTCTTC
CDR3: CASSLGNLDTAIEQFF

D: TRBD1
V: TRBV7-9
size: few
J: TRBJ1-2
DNA: TGTGCCAGCAGCTCCAGTAGACAGGGGATCGGCTACACCTTC
CDR3: CASSSSRQGIGYTF

D: TRBD1
V: TRBV30
size: -
J: TRBJ1-1
DNA: TGTGCCTGGAGGCCAGGGGGCTCTGAAGCTTTCTTT
CDR3: CAWRPGGSEAFF

D: -
V: TRBV29-1
size: -
J: TRBJ1-2
DNA: TGCAGCGTTGAAGTTGGGCCGGGCTTCACCTTC
CDR3: CSVEVGPGFTF

D: -
V: TRBV28
size: -
J: TRBJ2-3
DNA: TGTGCCAGCAGTTTAACGCAGAACACAGATACGCAGTATTTT
CDR3: CASSLTQNTDTQYF

D: TRBD2
V: TRBV13
size: -
J: TRBJ2-5
DNA: TGTGCCAGCAGCTCCGGGGGACTAGCGGTACAAGAGACCCAGTACTTC
CDR3: CASSSGGLAVQETQYF

D: TRBD1
V: TRBV5-4
size: few
J: TRBJ2-5
DNA: TGTGCCAGCAGCTGGGTAGGGGGCGGAGAGACCCAGTACTTC
CDR3: CASSWVGGGETQYF

D: TRBD2
V: TRBV7-8
size: -
J: TRBJ2-3
DNA: TGTGCCAGCAGCTTAAGCGGGAGTGGGGCAGATACGCAGTATTTT
CDR3: CASSLSGSGADTQYF

D: -
V: TRBV7-6
size: -
J: TRBJ1-1
DNA: TGTGCCAGCAGCCCCGCCCGAGGACCTGAAGCTTTCTTT
CDR3: CASSPARGPEAFF

D: TRBD2
V: TRBV7-3
size: few
J: TRBJ2-3
DNA: TGTGCCAGCAGCCGAGCGGGAGGGCCGGGAGATACGCAGTATTTT
CDR3: CASSRAGGPGDTQYF

D: -
V: TRBV4-1
size: -
J: TRBJ2-1
DNA: TGCGCCAGCAGCCATGGTGAGCAGTTCTTC
CDR3: CASSHGEQFF

D: TRBD1
V: TRBV29-1
size: -
J: TRBJ1-1
DNA: TGCAGCGTTGAATGGGACAGTGAAGCTTTCTTT
CDR3: CSVEWDSEAFF

D: -
V: TRBV14
size: -
J: TRBJ2-5
DNA: TGTGCCAGCAGCCAGTGGACTGATGAGACCCAGTACTTC
CDR3: CASSQWTDETQYF

D: TRBD1
V: TRBV13
size: few
J: TRBJ2-1
DNA: TGTGCCAGCAGACAAGCTACAGGGGGCAACTACAATGAGCAGTTCTTC
CDR3: CASRQATGGNYNEQFF

D: -
V: TRBV9
size: few
J: TRBJ2-1
DNA: TGTGCCAGCAGCATACTAGAAGCCTACAATGAGCAGTTCTTC
CDR3: CASSILEAYNEQFF

D: -
V: TRBV10-3
size: -
J: TRBJ1-2
DNA: TGTGCCATCAGTGATGGCTCTTCCAGGGAGGCGGGCTACACCTTC
CDR3: CAISDGSSREAGYTF

D: -
V: TRBV19
size: -
J: TRBJ2-7
DNA: TGTGCCAGTATGACGACGGGGTCCTACGAGCAGTACTTC
CDR3: CASMTTGSYEQYF